These T cell receptor beta chains were read from a single sample in a study of blood T cells in healthy people across ages. TCRdb used MiXCR to reprocess the 5' RACE reads, holding one entry per CDR3 protein. The sample shows roughly 800,000 distinct CDR3 sequences, 25% of them seen only once. Separately, the same data were catalogued under a study of T cells of mothers and their children.

Source material: blood. The receptor source for this set is a boy aged 5-17 years in good health. Each CDR3 is given with its conserved first and last residue. Fields, in order: clone size, D gene, V gene, J gene, CDR3 DNA, CDR3 protein. D genes are given only for firm matches. The size field is filled for only some rows; it gives once, few, many or a size class.

size: few
D: -
V: TRBV6-1
J: TRBJ2-1
DNA: TGTGCCAGCAGTAGTTCCGGGAGCAATGAGCAGTTCTTC
CDR3: CASSSSGSNEQFF

size: few
D: -
V: TRBV14
J: TRBJ1-2
DNA: TGTGCCAGCAGCCAGACGTTGGACTATGGCTACACCTTC
CDR3: CASSQTLDYGYTF

size: few
D: TRBD2
V: TRBV10-2
J: TRBJ2-1
DNA: TGCGCCAGCACCCTACTAGCGGGATTTAGCAATGAGCAGTTCTTC
CDR3: CASTLLAGFSNEQFF

size: -
D: -
V: TRBV6-2/TRBV6-3
J: TRBJ2-1
DNA: TGTGCCAGCAGAAACGGAGGCTACAATGAGCAGTTCTTC
CDR3: CASRNGGYNEQFF

size: few
D: -
V: TRBV4-3
J: TRBJ2-3
DNA: TGCGCCAGCAGCCAACGGCGGACTTCCACTGATACGCAGTATTTT
CDR3: CASSQRRTSTDTQYF

size: few
D: TRBD1
V: TRBV5-1
J: TRBJ2-7
DNA: TGCGCCAGCAGCTTTGGGACAGGCCCGGCGGAGCAGTACTTC
CDR3: CASSFGTGPAEQYF

size: few
D: TRBD1
V: TRBV20-1
J: TRBJ1-2
DNA: TGCAGTGCCCGACAGGGTTGGGGCTACACCTTC
CDR3: CSARQGWGYTF

size: few
D: TRBD1
V: TRBV7-9
J: TRBJ1-2
DNA: TGTGCCAGCAGCTTAGGGACAGGGGGAGATGGCTACACCTTC
CDR3: CASSLGTGGDGYTF

size: -
D: -
V: TRBV6-2/TRBV6-3
J: TRBJ1-2
DNA: TGTGCCAGCGGGGGGCATCGGCCCGGCTACACCTTC
CDR3: CASGGHRPGYTF

size: few
D: -
V: TRBV28
J: TRBJ1-5
DNA: TGTGCCACCGGGACGGTTGCGTATCAGCCCCAGCATTTT
CDR3: CATGTVAYQPQHF

size: -
D: -
V: TRBV29-1
J: TRBJ1-1
DNA: TGCAGCGTTGAAGGGGGAATGAACACTGAAGCTTTCTTT
CDR3: CSVEGGMNTEAFF

size: once
D: TRBD2
V: TRBV6-5
J: TRBJ2-7
DNA: TGTGCCAGCGGCCTCTCCGGGGGGACTTACGAGCAGTACTTC
CDR3: CASGLSGGTYEQYF

size: -
D: TRBD1
V: TRBV29-1
J: TRBJ2-2
DNA: TGCAGCGGACTGGACAGGGGGCATACCGGGGAGCTGTTTTTT
CDR3: CSGLDRGHTGELFF

size: few
D: -
V: TRBV10-3
J: TRBJ1-3
DNA: TGTGCCATCAGTGAGTCCTCTGGAAACACCATATATTTT
CDR3: CAISESSGNTIYF

size: -
D: TRBD1
V: TRBV28
J: TRBJ2-7
DNA: TGTGCCAGCAGTCAAATCCGGGACAGGGTCTACGAGCAGTACTTC
CDR3: CASSQIRDRVYEQYF

size: -
D: -
V: TRBV19
J: TRBJ2-7
DNA: TGTGCCAGTAGTCCCCTACTGGCAGGCCTTTACGAGCAGTACTTC
CDR3: CASSPLLAGLYEQYF

size: few
D: -
V: TRBV4-1
J: TRBJ1-2
DNA: TGCGCCAGCAGACAAAGGGTGGGGGCTCGTAGTGGCTACACCTTC
CDR3: CASRQRVGARSGYTF

size: few
D: TRBD2
V: TRBV7-2
J: TRBJ2-1
DNA: TGTGCCAGCAGCCCGGGACTAGAGGCGGCACATGAGCAGTTCTTC
CDR3: CASSPGLEAAHEQFF

size: -
D: TRBD1
V: TRBV5-1
J: TRBJ2-4
DNA: TGCGCCAGCAGCTATGACAGGGTTTTCGGCAAAAACATTCAGTACTTC
CDR3: CASSYDRVFGKNIQYF

size: -
D: -
V: TRBV12-3/TRBV12-4
J: TRBJ2-7
DNA: TGTGCCAGCAGTACTATGAGGGGATCCTACGAGCAGTACTTC
CDR3: CASSTMRGSYEQYF

size: once
D: TRBD2
V: TRBV5-6
J: TRBJ2-1
DNA: TGTGCCAGCAGAACCGGGACTAGCAGCTCCTACAATGAGCAGTTCTTC
CDR3: CASRTGTSSSYNEQFF

size: -
D: TRBD1
V: TRBV28
J: TRBJ2-1
DNA: TGTGCCAGCAGTCTCAGACAGGGGCACGACAATGAGCAGTTCTTC
CDR3: CASSLRQGHDNEQFF

size: -
D: TRBD1
V: TRBV29-1
J: TRBJ2-7
DNA: TGCAGCGTTGTGGACAGGGGAAAATACGAGCAGTACTTC
CDR3: CSVVDRGKYEQYF

size: -
D: TRBD2
V: TRBV12-3/TRBV12-4
J: TRBJ2-7
DNA: TGTGCCAGCAGTTCCCTGACTAGCGGTCCCGAGCAGTACTTC
CDR3: CASSSLTSGPEQYF

size: few
D: TRBD2
V: TRBV29-1
J: TRBJ2-1
DNA: TGCAGCGTGGCATCGGGACTAGCGGGAGTAGGAGAGCAGTTCTTC
CDR3: CSVASGLAGVGEQFF

size: -
D: TRBD2
V: TRBV20-1
J: TRBJ2-3
DNA: TGCAGTGCTCGGGGACTAGCGGGAGTAGGTGATACGCAGTATTTT
CDR3: CSARGLAGVGDTQYF

size: few
D: -
V: TRBV7-6
J: TRBJ2-3
DNA: TGTGCCAGCAGCTTGGGCAGGGGAATGGGAAAAACAGATACGCAGTATTTT
CDR3: CASSLGRGMGKTDTQYF

size: -
D: TRBD2
V: TRBV27
J: TRBJ2-7
DNA: TGTGCCAGCAGTCCGCTCGCGGGAGGGGGGTACGAGCAGTACTTC
CDR3: CASSPLAGGGYEQYF

size: -
D: -
V: TRBV7-9
J: TRBJ2-7
DNA: TGTGCCAGCAGCGGATCCGGGCTATACTCCTACGAGCAGTACTTC
CDR3: CASSGSGLYSYEQYF

size: -
D: TRBD2
V: TRBV20-1
J: TRBJ2-7
DNA: TGCAGTGCTAGAGATCCCACTAGCGGTATCTACGAGCAGTACTTC
CDR3: CSARDPTSGIYEQYF

size: -
D: -
V: TRBV28
J: TRBJ1-4
DNA: TGTGCCAGCAGTTGGGGCAAGACCGCAACTAATGAAAAGCTGTTTTTT
CDR3: CASSWGKTATNEKLFF

size: -
D: TRBD2
V: TRBV10-3
J: TRBJ2-7
DNA: TGTGCCATCAGTGAGTCAACGACTAGCGGCTCCTACGAGCAGTACTTC
CDR3: CAISESTTSGSYEQYF

size: -
D: -
V: TRBV7-2
J: TRBJ2-5
DNA: TGTGCCAGCAGCTTACGAAGCCAGTCGCAAGAGACCCAGTACTTC
CDR3: CASSLRSQSQETQYF

size: -
D: -
V: TRBV29-1
J: TRBJ2-1
DNA: TGCAGCGTTGAAGACGGCGGGCTTGGGTTCTCCTACAATGAGCAGTTCTTC
CDR3: CSVEDGGLGFSYNEQFF

size: many
D: -
V: TRBV6-4
J: TRBJ2-1
DNA: TGTGCCAGCAGTGACAGCTCCTACAATGAGCAGTTCTTC
CDR3: CASSDSSYNEQFF

size: few
D: -
V: TRBV20-1
J: TRBJ1-2
DNA: TGCAGTGCTCTCCAGGGATTTCCTAACTATGGCTACACCTTC
CDR3: CSALQGFPNYGYTF

size: -
D: TRBD2
V: TRBV4-1
J: TRBJ2-1
DNA: TGCGCCAGCAGCCAACCCGGGACTAGGGTCAATGAGCAGTTCTTC
CDR3: CASSQPGTRVNEQFF

size: -
D: -
V: TRBV20-1
J: TRBJ2-2
DNA: TGCAGTGCTAGAGTACGCGTACAGGGCCCCGGGGAGCTGTTTTTT
CDR3: CSARVRVQGPGELFF

size: many
D: -
V: TRBV28
J: TRBJ2-7
DNA: TGTGCCAGCAGCCTCAGGGACGAGCAGTACTTC
CDR3: CASSLRDEQYF

size: few
D: -
V: TRBV4-3
J: TRBJ2-2
DNA: TGCGCCAGCAGCCAAGACTCTGGGGCTGACACCGGGGAGCTGTTTTTT
CDR3: CASSQDSGADTGELFF

size: -
D: -
V: TRBV20-1
J: TRBJ1-1
DNA: TGCAGTGCTAGAGGGCCCGAGACATATGAAGCTTTCTTT
CDR3: CSARGPETYEAFF

size: once
D: TRBD2
V: TRBV20-1
J: TRBJ2-7
DNA: TGCAGTGCTAGAGATCGACTAGCGGGAGCGGATGAGCAGTACTTC
CDR3: CSARDRLAGADEQYF

size: many
D: -
V: TRBV7-2
J: TRBJ2-5
DNA: TGTGCCAGCAGCTTAGCTAGCAGAAACCAAGAGACCCAGTACTTC
CDR3: CASSLASRNQETQYF

size: -
D: -
V: TRBV5-6
J: TRBJ2-3
DNA: TGTGCCAGCAGCTTGGATCTTGGGGGACTCACAGATACGCAGTATTTT
CDR3: CASSLDLGGLTDTQYF